This TCR beta chain appears in the sequencing data of a study of cytomegalovirus exposure and HLA in healthy donors. For this clone: Its antigen is unknown.

Overall study results and limits: For TCR beta chains, V- and J-gene trimming was later linked to a missense DCLRE1C variant.

PCR employed 60 Vbeta and 13 Jbeta primers. Method: immunoSEQ multiplex PCR; TCRdb's copy keeps in-frame clones and lacks some. The sample includes some 150,000 clones, approximately 59% of them seen just once. Donors likely had unrecorded immune exposures despite being nominally healthy when sampled. In germline, CDR1 is SGHAT, CDR2 FQNNGV. This CDR3 has 15 residues. Trimming cost V 7 bases and J 7 bases; bases outside gene matches: 13. The sequenced material came from PBMCs. This clonotype was sampled from a man aged 35 to 55 in good health and CMV-seronegative. The rearrangement links TRBV11-2 to TRBJ2-7; 10 bases agree with TRBD1. The CDR3: CASTTPRDRGSEQYF. The CDR3 nucleotides read TGTGCCAGCACCACGCCAAGGGACAGGGGTTCTGAGCAGTACTTC.